These 25 T cell receptor beta chains came from one sample sequenced in a study of post-analysis software for immune sequencing data. Study results and caveats: The study found TRBV5-6, TRBV5-1 and TRBV20-1 among a handful of TRBV segments more frequent in patients than controls.

No antigen has been assigned to these receptors. TCR beta cDNA libraries included unique molecular identifiers. TCRdb fed the PCR reads into MiXCR, producing one record per CDR3 protein. The sample contains almost 700,000 distinct CDR3 sequences, 55% to 70% of which appear only once. Input material: blood. Receptors originate from a girl aged 2-10 years with multiple sclerosis.

The chain employs TRBV9 and TRBJ2-5; D might be TRBD1 (6 bases). This CDR3 has 16 amino acids. Trimming cost V 6 bases and J 1 base, with 19 bases left between them. From germline, CDR1 is SGDLS and CDR2 YYNGEE. CDR3 residues: CASNLGQRGFQETQYF. In DNA form, the CDR3 reads TGTGCCAGCAACCTGGGACAACGGGGCTTCCAAGAGACCCAGTACTTC.

The chain uses TRBV9 and TRBJ2-5; D might be TRBD1 (6 bases). TRBJ2-7 explains the end of the DNA better; the J call may be wrong. The CDR3 is 16 amino acids. Looked up from germline, CDR1 is SGDLS and CDR2 is YYNGEE. The CDR3 DNA is TGTGCCAGCAGCGTAAGTGCAATTGGACAGCGATACGAGCAGTACTTC. As protein: CASSVSAIGQRYEQYF.

Ten or more counts support this clonotype. The chain uses TRBV7-8 and TRBJ2-3, with a weak D call TRBD1 (6 bases). This CDR3 region has 15 residues. Looked up from germline, CDR1 is SGHVS and CDR2 is FQNEAQ. The germline V and J ends were trimmed by 2 bases and 6 bases, with 15 bases remaining between them. CDR3 DNA sequence: TGTGCCAGCAGCTTACAGGGGAGTGTTTCGGATACGCAGTATTTT. Encoded protein: CASSLQGSVSDTQYF.

Details on this clonotype: One end of the junction does not line up with germline, which may come from a read error. V and J are TRBV12-3 or TRBV12-4 and TRBJ2-1; weak D call: TRBD1 (6 bases). The CDR3 extends over 14 amino acids. CDR3 amino acids: CVSSLQGPYNEQFF. The CDR3 DNA reads as TGTGTCAGCAGTTTACAGGGCCCCTACAATGAGCAGTTCTTC.

This clonotype was seen only a few times. The rearrangement uses TRBV5-1 and TRBJ2-7, with unresolved D. The CDR3 is made up of 14 amino acids. Germline CDR1 reads SGHRS; CDR2 reads YFSETQ. The V end was cut by 0 bases, the J end by 3 bases, with 10 bases between. The CDR3 region is CASSLEQSRYEQYF. Here the CDR3 DNA reads TGCGCCAGCAGCTTGGAACAGAGTCGCTACGAGCAGTACTTC.

The chain links TRBV20-1 to TRBJ1-5; D may be TRBD1 (5 bases). The CDR3 extends over 14 amino acids. Germline CDR1 and CDR2: DFQATT and SNEGSKA (reference sequence). V gave up 1 base and J gave up 4 bases, with 11 bases separating them. The CDR3 loop is CSARGQGINQPQHF. In DNA, the CDR3 is TGCAGTGCTAGAGGGCAGGGTATTAATCAGCCCCAGCATTTT.

This clonotype has just a few counts. The V call is TRBV11-2, the J call TRBJ2-1; tentative D call: TRBD2 (6 bases). V shed 1 base and J shed 5 bases, with 15 bases lying between them. This CDR3 comprises 16 residues. Per germline, CDR1 SGHAT and CDR2 FQNNGV. The CDR3 sequence: CASSLGPGGNHNEQFF. CDR3 coding DNA: TGTGCCAGCAGCTTAGGTCCCGGGGGTAACCACAATGAGCAGTTCTTC.

As regards this clonotype: At one of its ends the junction is not consistent with the germline gene, which may arise from a read error. This chain connects TRBV4-2 to TRBJ2-5; 9 bases align to TRBD1. Germline lookup yields CDR1 LGHNA and CDR2 YNFKEQ. The CDR3 extends over 15 amino acids. CDR3 protein: CANSRQGEVGETQYF. The CDR3 coding sequence is TGTGCCAACAGCCGACAGGGGGAGGTAGGAGAGACCCAGTACTTC.

This chain connects TRBV6-5 to TRBJ2-5; unclear D gene. The J call may be faulty, since TRBJ2-7 better matches the DNA end. Germline assignment: CDR1 MNHEY and CDR2 SVGAGI. CDR3 length equals 14 residues. The CDR3 protein is CASSYYRLAAEQYF. The DNA for the CDR3 is TGTGCCAGCAGTTACTATCGACTCGCGGCCGAGCAGTACTTC.

On this clonotype itself: Mismatch with germline at one junction end may stem from a read error. The chain employs TRBV7-8 and TRBJ2-1, with D tentatively TRBD2 (6 bases). CDR3 length equals 16 residues. The germline gives CDR1 SGHVS, CDR2 FQNEAQ. The CDR3 nucleotides are TGTGCCAGTAGCTTAGTTCGTCTAGCGCCCTACAATGAGCAGTTCTTC. It encodes CASSLVRLAPYNEQFF.

The V call is TRBV6-5, the J call TRBJ1-2; D gene unclear. The CDR3 covers 14 residues. Trimming took off 6 bases at V and 4 bases at J, with 15 bases between the two ends. The germline V gene has CDR1 MNHEY and CDR2 SVGAGI. Here the CDR3 reads CASSRRTAPYGYTF. CDR3 bases: TGTGCCAGCAGCCGTAGGACGGCGCCCTATGGCTACACCTTC.

This chain links TRBV4-3 with TRBJ1-2; D may be TRBD1 (5 bases). The CDR3 is made up of 16 amino acids. V shed 0 bases and J shed 4 bases, with 15 bases lying between them. Germline lookup yields CDR1 LGHNA and CDR2 YSLEER. For the CDR3, the DNA is TGCGCCAGCAGCCAAGAATACGACAGTTCTCCCTATGGCTACACCTTC. This gives the protein CASSQEYDSSPYGYTF.

The gene calls are TRBV7-9 and TRBJ2-7; D is ambiguous. This CDR3 has 16 residues. Germline lookup yields CDR1 SEHNR and CDR2 FQNEAQ (reference sequence). V dropped 4 bases and J dropped 0 bases, with 16 bases sitting between them. The CDR3 reads CASSSKWAGLSYEQYF. CDR3 nucleotides: TGTGCCAGCAGCTCGAAATGGGCAGGCCTCTCCTACGAGCAGTACTTC.

Only a few counts were recorded for this clonotype. The chain has TRBV29-1 and TRBJ1-2; tentatively, D is TRBD1 (5 bases). The CDR3 loop spans 13 amino acids. Germline CDR1 is SQVTM and CDR2 is ANQGSEA. The V end lost 3 bases, the J end lost 4 bases, and 12 bases lay between the germline ends. The CDR3 loop reads CSVDRGGGYGYTF. CDR3 DNA sequence: TGCAGCGTTGACCGCGGGGGTGGCTATGGCTACACCTTC.

V and J are TRBV20-1 and TRBJ2-1, with 8 bases fitting TRBD2. Germline-derived CDR1 and CDR2 are DFQATT and SNEGSKA (reference sequence). This CDR3 contains 15 residues. V shed 1 base and J 4 bases; nucleotides not matched to a gene: 6. The CDR3 loop is CSARVSGGRYNEQFF. In nucleotides, the CDR3 is TGCAGTGCTAGAGTTTCGGGAGGGAGGTACAATGAGCAGTTCTTC.

This clonotype was observed a few times. The J gene is TRBJ1-1, the V gene TRBV27; D is uncertain. The V gene's germline CDR1 is MNHEY and CDR2 SMNVEV (reference sequence). The CDR3 spans 14 residues. The ends were cut back, 3 bases at V and 0 bases at J, with 8 bases in the middle. CDR3 DNA: TGTGCCAGCAGTTTTGTGAACATGAACACTGAAGCTTTCTTT. Its translation: CASSFVNMNTEAFF.

The rearrangement links TRBV28 to TRBJ2-3; 9 bases agree with TRBD2. CDR1 is MDHEN, CDR2 SYDVKM, per germline. The CDR3 totals 16 residues. The junction had 8 bases not matched to a gene; V was cut back by 2 bases and J by 5 bases. Written as DNA, the CDR3 is TGTGCCAGCAGTTTAGGAGCGGGAGGCGGTGTAGATACGCAGTATTTT. It codes for CASSLGAGGGVDTQYF.

This chain links TRBV7-9 with TRBJ2-1, with TRBD1 matching over 8 bases. Trimming at V came to 5 bases and at J to 7 bases, leaving 7 bases not matched to a gene. The V gene's germline CDR1 is SEHNR and CDR2 FQNEAQ (reference sequence). The CDR3 consists of 14 residues. The CDR3 coding sequence is TGTGCCAGCAGCGAACGGACAGGGAGAAATGAGCAGTTCTTC. As protein: CASSERTGRNEQFF. Full variable domain (rest looked up from reference TRBV7-9 and TRBJ2-1): DTGVSQNPRHKITKRGQNVTFRCDPISEHNRLYWYRQTLGQGPEFLTYFQNEAQLEKSRLLSDRFSAERPKGSFSTLEIQRTEQGDSAMYLCASSERTGRNEQFFGPGTRLTVL.

This rearrangement joins TRBV20-1 to TRBJ2-3, with TRBD2 matching over 9 bases. The CDR3 is made up of 13 amino acids. Germline values: CDR1 DFQATT, CDR2 SNEGSKA (reference sequence). V shed 4 bases, J shed 4 bases, and the junction held 3 bases outside the gene matches. The CDR3 DNA reads as TGCAGTGCTATCAGCGGGAGGCCAGATACGCAGTATTTT. It encodes CSAISGRPDTQYF.

This clonotype was detected many times. The genes are TRBV7-2 and TRBJ2-4; D is perhaps TRBD1 (6 bases). Per germline, CDR1 SGHTA and CDR2 FQGNSA. V dropped 2 bases and J dropped 3 bases, with 14 bases sitting between them. The CDR3 runs 16 residues. The CDR3: CASSLQGKVDKNIQYF. In nucleotides, the CDR3 is TGTGCCAGCAGCTTACAGGGGAAGGTTGACAAAAACATTCAGTACTTC.

This clonotype was seen a few times. The CDR3: CASSRGTSEILNEQFF. The CDR3 DNA is TGTGCCAGCAGCCGGGGGACTAGCGAGATTTTGAATGAGCAGTTCTTC. The V and J genes are TRBV7-9 and TRBJ2-1; 10 bases match TRBD2. The CDR3 consists of 16 residues. Germline V gene lookup returns CDR1 SEHNR and CDR2 FQNEAQ (reference sequence). The V gene end was trimmed by 5 bases and the J gene end by 7 bases; junction bases not matched to a gene: 11.

The chain employs TRBV7-9 and TRBJ1-1; the match to TRBD1 covers 7 bases. Trimming removed 5 bases from V and 6 bases from J; junction bases left unmatched: 9. The germline V gene has CDR1 SEHNR and CDR2 FQNEAQ (reference sequence). The CDR3 has 14 residues. The CDR3 loop reads CASSGITGEAEAFF. The CDR3 bases are TGTGCCAGCAGCGGAATAACAGGGGAAGCTGAAGCTTTCTTT.

The V gene is TRBV6-1, the J gene TRBJ1-5, with 8 positions matching TRBD1. The germline CDR1 and CDR2 sequences are MNHNS and SASEGT. The CDR3 covers 18 residues. The V segment lost 0 bases and the J segment 5 bases; nucleotides outside the gene matches: 12. CDR3 bases: TGTGCCAGCAGTGAAGCCCAGGCTGGGACAGGCCAAGATCAGCCCCAGCATTTT. The encoded protein is CASSEAQAGTGQDQPQHF.

This clonotype showed up just a few times. The V gene is TRBV12-3 or TRBV12-4, the J gene TRBJ2-4; no clear D gene. Trimming stripped 5 bases from V and 0 bases from J, with 11 bases between. The CDR3 spans 15 residues. The CDR3 sequence: CASSRSILAKNIQYF. In DNA form, the CDR3 reads TGTGCCAGCAGTCGGTCTATACTAGCCAAAAACATTCAGTACTTC.

The chain uses TRBV5-1 and TRBJ1-1; D possibly corresponds to TRBD1 (5 bases). Germline V gene sequence: CDR1 SGHRS, CDR2 YFSETQ. The CDR3 runs to 15 residues. Trimming shortened V by 3 bases and J by 1 base, and 13 bases separated the two germline ends. The CDR3 region has the DNA TGCGCCAGCAGCTGGGGGGAGGGGCGGAACACTGAAGCTTTCTTT. Amino acid sequence: CASSWGEGRNTEAFF.